The source of this TCR beta chain is a study of blood T cell repertoires in COVID-19. As originally analysed: Estimation of nucleated cell counts was performed using reference gene primer amplification. Profiling relied on immunoSEQ multiplex PCR, and the TCRdb table lists in-frame clones only, not all of them. From that table come the V and J calls and clone size; the DNA was used to work out D and trimming. The sample records 300,000 to 350,000 clones, around 90% being singletons. The sequenced sample was peripheral blood. The TCR sequence derives from a man younger than 35 with active or convalescent COVID-19.

CDR3 nucleotides: TGTGCCAGTAGTATAGTTTCGGGGAACACTGAAGCTTTCTTT. Translation gives CASSIVSGNTEAFF. The chain combines TRBV19 with TRBJ1-1; unclear D gene. CDR1 and CDR2 from the germline V gene are LNHDA and SQIVND (reference sequence). The CDR3 has 14 amino acids. The V and J ends lost 1 base and 1 base respectively, with 7 bases between them.